This T cell receptor beta chain comes out of a study of blood T cell repertoires in COVID-19 (TCRdb year 2020). Background on the whole study: Samples from collaborators originated in the United States, Italy and Spain and spanned both the acute and convalescent phases of COVID-19. The prospective study material was composed of cDNA or gDNA derived from T cells, B-cell-depleted T cells, or PBMCs. Subjects who had been exposed to COVID-19, were actively infected with it, or had recovered from it provided the deeply sampled blood TCRbeta repertoires that made up the dataset. The repertoires were made available in a free public database intended to serve as a resource for research on the immune response to SARS-CoV-2. Samples came from the ongoing ImmuneRACE study (first 160 participants) plus 1,254 subjects from 6 global collaborators. Nearly every sample came with metadata listing a de-identified subject ID, COVID-19 status, age in years and sex. HLA class I and class II types, where available, came from metadata supplied by the sample provider rather than from assay-based typing.

Remarks on this clone: No antigen is known for it. No much larger clone exists at a distance of one base, and base qualities are not known.

General study outcomes and caveats: Clinical and demographic metadata were provided uncurated, with the amount varying by source and participant.

Participants in the prospective study were enrolled through a virtual design, were aged roughly 18 to 95 years, and lived in 20 to 30 United States geographic areas. To assign participants to cohorts, the prospective study relied on clinical history that participants themselves reported in a screening survey and a study questionnaire. Exposed participants had been in contact, within 2 weeks of entering the study, with a person who had a PCR-confirmed or clinician-diagnosed case of COVID-19. Mobile phlebotomists in the prospective study collected whole blood, serum and a nasopharyngeal or oropharyngeal swab from every participant. Participants in the prospective study had the option to provide additional blood draws and questionnaires over an approximately 2-month period. Before DNA extraction, blood samples from the prospective study were shipped at room temperature or frozen. Looking up the germline V gene yields CDR1 MGHRA and CDR2 YSYEKL. The CDR3 holds 16 amino acids from the cysteine to the phenylalanine. Of all the DNA, just the CDR3 is kept, 48 bases in frame from base 1. The junction shows trimming of 3 bases on V and 2 bases on J, plus 14 bases between the germline ends.

TCRbeta CDR3 regions were amplified from genomic DNA by means of the immunoSEQ Assay, a bias-controlled multiplex PCR. In the paper's pipeline: Nucleated cell counts per sample were estimated from amplification of reference gene primers within the assay. Sequence reads were collapsed and filtered to measure the absolute abundance of every unique TCRbeta CDR3 rearrangement. For each sample, productive Simpson clonality was calculated as the square root of Simpson's diversity index across productive rearrangements. TCRdb carries this immuneACCESS record with in-frame sequences only. Its versions omit some clonotypes, under half of them owing to an unresolved V gene in the studies checked, with the rest unexplained. That table supplies the V and J calls and clone size; D and trimming were determined from the DNA. A total of fewer than 400,000 clones appear in this sample, 85% to 95% of them only once. Less than 4% of the sample is taken by the ten largest.

The chain is assembled from TRBV4-1 and TRBJ1-3; the D gene is perhaps TRBD1, on 5 matching bases. Sequenced material: PBMCs or T cells enriched from blood (not recorded which). This receptor was taken from a woman younger than 45 who had been exposed to COVID-19. The nucleotide sequence reads as follows: TGCGCCAGCAGCCACCCTCTAAGACAGCCTGGAAACACCATATATTTT. It specifies CASSHPLRQPGNTIYF.